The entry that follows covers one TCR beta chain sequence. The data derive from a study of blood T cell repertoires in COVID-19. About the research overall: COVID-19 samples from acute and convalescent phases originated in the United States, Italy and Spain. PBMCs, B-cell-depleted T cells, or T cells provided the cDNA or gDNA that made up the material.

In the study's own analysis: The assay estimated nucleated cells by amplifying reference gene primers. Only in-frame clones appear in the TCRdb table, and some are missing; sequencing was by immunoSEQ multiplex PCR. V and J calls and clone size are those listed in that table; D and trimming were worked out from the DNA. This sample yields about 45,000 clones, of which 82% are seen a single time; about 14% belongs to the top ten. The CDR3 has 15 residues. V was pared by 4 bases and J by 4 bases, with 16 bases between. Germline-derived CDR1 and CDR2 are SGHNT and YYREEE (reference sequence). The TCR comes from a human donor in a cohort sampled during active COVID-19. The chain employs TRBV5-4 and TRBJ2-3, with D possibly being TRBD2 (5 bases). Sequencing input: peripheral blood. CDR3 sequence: CASSNGLEVPDTQYF. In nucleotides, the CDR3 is TGTGCCAGCAGCAATGGACTGGAAGTGCCAGATACGCAGTATTTT.